This T cell receptor beta chain is drawn from a study of response to subunit inactivated influenza vaccine. Regarding the study as a whole: The authors suggested that few new T cells are recruited per seasonal influenza vaccination.

From the RT-PCR reads, TCRdb called clonotypes with MiXCR, one entry per CDR3 protein. This repertoire shows 250,000 to 350,000 distinct CDR3 sequences, about 20% found once; its top ten account for 9% to 12%. As concerns this clonotype: What it binds is not known.

The receptor's source is a man aged 50-75 years who received an inactivated influenza vaccine. The starting material was PBMCs from blood, obtained roughly 20 months after vaccination.

As DNA, the CDR3 is TGTGCCAGCAGAACCGCCCCCCGGGGAGGAAGGAATTCACCCCTCCACTTT. It encodes CASRTAPRGGRNSPLHF. The chain combines TRBV6-1 with TRBJ1-6, with no clear D. Trimming took 6 bases from V and 7 from J, leaving 22 bases between them. The germline CDR1 and CDR2 sequences are MNHNS and SASEGT. The CDR3 loop spans 17 amino acids.